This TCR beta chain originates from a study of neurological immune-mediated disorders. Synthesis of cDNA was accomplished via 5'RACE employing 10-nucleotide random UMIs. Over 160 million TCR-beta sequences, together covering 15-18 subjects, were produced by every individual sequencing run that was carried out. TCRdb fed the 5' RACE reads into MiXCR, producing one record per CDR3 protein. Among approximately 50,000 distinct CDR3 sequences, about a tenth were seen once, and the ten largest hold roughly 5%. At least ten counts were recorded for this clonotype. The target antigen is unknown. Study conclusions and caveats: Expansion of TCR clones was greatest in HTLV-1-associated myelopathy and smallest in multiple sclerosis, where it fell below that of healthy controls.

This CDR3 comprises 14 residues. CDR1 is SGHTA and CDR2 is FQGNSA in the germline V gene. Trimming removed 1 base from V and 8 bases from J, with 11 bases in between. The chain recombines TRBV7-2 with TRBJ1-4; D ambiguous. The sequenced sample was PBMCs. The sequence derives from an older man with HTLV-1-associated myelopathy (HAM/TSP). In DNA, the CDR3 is TGTGCCAGCAGCTTAGGGGCAGGCCAGGAAAAACTGTTTTTT. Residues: CASSLGAGQEKLFF.